This T cell receptor (beta chain) emerged from a study of response to subunit inactivated influenza vaccine. General observations from the study: Authors proposed each seasonal influenza vaccination draws in few new T cells.

Per the germline V gene, CDR1 is SGHAT and CDR2 is FQNNGV. The CDR3 is 15 amino acids. Trimming stripped 5 bases from V and 0 bases from J, with 10 bases between. This clonotype came up many times. Its antigen is undetermined. TCRdb called the RT-PCR reads again in MiXCR, with one record for every CDR3 protein. This sample has more than 150,000 distinct CDR3 sequences; 7.5% to 10% occur once, and the top ten carry 11%. This chain links TRBV11-2 with TRBJ2-2; possibly TRBD1 for D (6 bases). The clonotype originates from a man between 45 and 60 years old who received an inactivated influenza vaccine. The sample consisted of non-naive T cells sorted from PBMCs, taken on the day of vaccination. CDR3: CASSPGTSNTGELFF. The DNA for the CDR3 is TGTGCCAGCAGCCCCGGGACATCGAACACCGGGGAGCTGTTTTTT.